These 18 T cell receptor beta chains were sequenced from one sample in a study of cytomegalovirus exposure and HLA in healthy donors. Sequencing was performed with immunoSEQ multiplex PCR; in TCRdb, only in-frame clones are kept and a portion is missing. The sample yields about 360,000 clones, 86% seen once. The sequenced sample was PBMCs. These receptors were taken from a woman aged 18-35 years in good health and CMV-seronegative.

The chain recombines TRBV5-4 with TRBJ2-7, with D tentatively TRBD2 (6 bases). V lost 0 bases to trimming and J lost 0 bases, with 13 bases between them. The CDR3 consists of 16 residues. CDR1 and CDR2 from the germline V gene are SGHNT and YYREEE (reference sequence). DNA for the CDR3: TGTGCCAGCAGCTTGGGACGGGGGACCTCCTCCTACGAGCAGTACTTC. This encodes CASSLGRGTSSYEQYF.

J is TRBJ2-1 and V is TRBV6-1; perhaps TRBD1 as D (6 bases). Germline-derived CDR1 and CDR2 are MNHNS and SASEGT. Trimming took off 6 bases at V and 10 bases at J, with 13 bases between the two ends. The CDR3 contains 12 residues. CDR3 nucleotide sequence: TGTGCCAGCAGCCGAAGGGGGAAGGAGCAGTTCTTC. This sequence encodes CASSRRGKEQFF.

This clone was found a few times. The rearrangement joins TRBV4-1 to TRBJ2-5; 7 nucleotides line up with TRBD1. The CDR3 runs 15 residues. The V segment lost 1 base and the J segment 4 bases; nucleotides outside the gene matches: 6. The germline CDR1 and CDR2 sequences are MGHRA and YSYEKL. CDR3 nucleotides: TGCGCCAGCAGCCAAGGTACAGGGGTTCCAGAGACCCAGTACTTC. Amino acid sequence: CASSQGTGVPETQYF.

V is TRBV7-2 and J is TRBJ1-2; 11 bases fit TRBD1. V trimming: 5 bases; J trimming: 4 bases; junction bases outside the gene matches: 6. This CDR3 contains 15 residues. The germline V gene has CDR1 SGHTA and CDR2 FQGNSA. The CDR3 bases are TGTGCCAGCAGCATTACCGGGACAGGGGGCTATGGCTACACCTTC. This translates into CASSITGTGGYGYTF.

This chain connects TRBV5-1 to TRBJ1-5; tentatively, D is TRBD1 (5 bases). The germline V and J ends were trimmed by 4 bases and 0 bases, with 11 bases remaining between them. From germline, CDR1 is SGHRS and CDR2 YFSETQ. The CDR3 runs to 15 residues. The CDR3 sequence: CASSRWGPSNQPQHF. In DNA, the CDR3 is TGCGCCAGCAGCCGCTGGGGCCCTAGCAATCAGCCCCAGCATTTT.

This clone appeared a single time. The chain combines TRBV5-1 with TRBJ2-3; 8 positions match TRBD1. V was pared by 4 bases and J by 2 bases, with 6 bases of the junction left unmatched. Germline loops: CDR1 SGHRS, CDR2 YFSETQ. CDR3 length: 15 residues. The CDR3 loop reads CASSQTGGVTDTQYF. The CDR3 DNA reads as TGCGCCAGCAGCCAAACAGGGGGAGTCACAGATACGCAGTATTTT. The full variable domain, completed using reference TRBV5-1 and TRBJ2-3, is KAGVTQTPRYLIKTRGQQVTLSCSPISGHRSVSWYQQTPGQGLQFLFEYFSETQRNKGNFPGRFSGRQFSNSRSEMNVSTLELGDSALYLCASSQTGGVTDTQYFGPGTRLTVL.

The chain links TRBV9 to TRBJ2-3; 9 bases are a match to TRBD2. The germline V gene encodes CDR1 SGDLS and CDR2 YYNGEE. The ends lost 3 bases at V and 11 bases at J; junction bases unmatched: 19. This CDR3 comprises 17 residues. CDR3 amino acids: CASSDSHSGSAHVGQYF. The CDR3, as DNA: TGTGCCAGCAGCGACTCTCATAGCGGGAGCGCGCACGTGGGGCAGTATTTT.

The chain links TRBV20-1 to TRBJ2-5; possible D gene TRBD2, 6 bases. Germline CDR1 reads DFQATT; CDR2 reads SNEGSKA (reference sequence). Trimming cost V 6 bases and J 4 bases, with 6 bases left between them. There are 10 residues in the CDR3. The CDR3 bases are TGCAGTGCGGGGGGAGAGACCCAGTACTTC. Amino acids: CSAGGETQYF.

The chain is built from TRBV28 and TRBJ2-7; 10 bases map to TRBD2. Germline V CDR1 and CDR2: MDHEN, SYDVKM. The CDR3 contains 14 residues. V lost 2 bases, J lost 4 bases, and 2 bases stayed unmatched. DNA for the CDR3: TGTGCCAGCAGTTTACCTAGCGGGAGTTACGAGCAGTACTTC. Protein product: CASSLPSGSYEQYF.

The V call is TRBV5-1, the J call TRBJ2-5; 12 nucleotides match TRBD2. This CDR3 is 17 amino acids long. V shed 4 bases and J 5 bases; nucleotides not matched to a gene: 12. Germline V gene lookup returns CDR1 SGHRS and CDR2 YFSETQ. The CDR3 DNA reads TGCGCCAGCAGCCCGATAAGGACTAGCGGGACTGGTGAGACCCAGTACTTC. Translating gives CASSPIRTSGTGETQYF.

V gene TRBV29-1 combines with J gene TRBJ2-7; TRBD1 matches 8 bases. CDR3 length: 13 amino acids. The J segment lost 2 bases and the V segment lost 6 bases, leaving 6 bases of the junction unmatched. Germline V gives CDR1 SQVTM, CDR2 ANQGSEA. The CDR3 DNA is TGCAGCGTCATTCAGGGGGCCCCCTACGAGCAGTACTTC. Its translation is CSVIQGAPYEQYF.

CDR3: CASSQDRQYSYEQYF. CDR3 sequence (DNA): TGCGCCAGCAGCCAAGATCGACAGTATTCCTACGAGCAGTACTTC. The rearrangement links TRBV4-1 to TRBJ2-7, with D perhaps TRBD1 (5 bases). Trimming stripped 0 bases from V and 1 base from J, with 10 bases between. CDR1 is MGHRA, CDR2 YSYEKL, per germline. The length of the CDR3 is 15 residues.

V is TRBV5-1 and J is TRBJ1-5; D perhaps matches TRBD1 (6 bases). Germline assignment: CDR1 SGHRS and CDR2 YFSETQ. This CDR3 has 15 residues. With 1 base removed from V and 0 bases from J, the gap between germline ends came to 8 bases. The CDR3 DNA sequence: TGCGCCAGCAGCTTGACAGGGAATAGCAATCAGCCCCAGCATTTT. Translated: CASSLTGNSNQPQHF.

The chain joins TRBV25-1 to TRBJ1-2; 7 bases are a match to TRBD1. The CDR3 consists of 14 residues. Germline-derived CDR1 and CDR2 are MGHDK and SYGVNS. V was pared by 4 bases and J by 2 bases, with 4 bases of the junction left unmatched. The CDR3 protein is CASSGQGGNYGYTF. As DNA, the CDR3 is TGTGCCAGCAGTGGACAGGGCGGGAACTATGGCTACACCTTC.

The rearrangement joins TRBV7-3 to TRBJ2-6; a possible D gene is TRBD1 (5 bases). The CDR3 runs to 15 residues. Germline V lookup: CDR1 SGHTA, CDR2 FQGTGA. V was pared by 6 bases and J by 0 bases, with 9 bases between. CDR3 protein: CASSIDSSGANVLTF. The CDR3 DNA sequence: TGTGCCAGCAGTATAGACAGCTCTGGGGCCAACGTCCTGACTTTC.

The chain couples TRBV18 to TRBJ2-7; possibly TRBD2 for D (5 bases). Germline values: CDR1 KGHSH, CDR2 LQKENI. The CDR3 runs to 12 residues. The V end lost 6 bases, the J end lost 6 bases, and 12 bases lay between the germline ends. The chain's CDR3 is CASSRAGVEQYF. The CDR3 DNA sequence: TGTGCCAGCTCGCGGGCCGGGGTCGAGCAGTACTTC.

This sequence joins TRBV30 and TRBJ2-2; D is unresolved. The CDR3 is made up of 16 amino acids. The V gene's germline CDR1 is GTSNPN and CDR2 SVGIG (reference sequence). Trimming shortened V by 0 bases and J by 5 bases, and 16 bases separated the two germline ends. The CDR3 loop reads CAWSVFKALRTGELFF. The CDR3 region has the DNA TGTGCCTGGAGTGTGTTTAAGGCTTTGAGGACCGGGGAGCTGTTTTTT.

This chain links TRBV18 with TRBJ2-5, with TRBD2 identical over 12 bases. Germline lookup yields CDR1 KGHSH and CDR2 LQKENI. The CDR3 totals 15 residues. With V trimmed by 3 bases and J by 3 bases, 2 bases remained unmatched. The CDR3 region is CASSPRLAGEETQYF. The CDR3 DNA reads TGTGCCAGCTCACCCCGACTAGCGGGGGAAGAGACCCAGTACTTC.